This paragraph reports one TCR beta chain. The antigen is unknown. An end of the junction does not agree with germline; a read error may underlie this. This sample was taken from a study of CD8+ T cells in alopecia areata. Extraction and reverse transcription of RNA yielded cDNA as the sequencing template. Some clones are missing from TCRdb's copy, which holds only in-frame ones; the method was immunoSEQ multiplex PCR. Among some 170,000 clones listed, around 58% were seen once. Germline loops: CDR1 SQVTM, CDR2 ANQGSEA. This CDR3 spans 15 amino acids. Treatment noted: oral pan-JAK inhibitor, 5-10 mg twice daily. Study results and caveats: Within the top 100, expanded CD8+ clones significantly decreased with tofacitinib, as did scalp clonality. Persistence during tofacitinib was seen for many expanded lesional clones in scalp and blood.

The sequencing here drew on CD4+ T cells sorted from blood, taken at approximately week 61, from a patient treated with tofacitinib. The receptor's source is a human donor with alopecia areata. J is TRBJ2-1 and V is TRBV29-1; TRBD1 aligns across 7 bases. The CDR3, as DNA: TGCAGCGTGGAAGGATGGGGCAGGGGGAACAATGAGCAGTTCTTC. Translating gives CSVEGWGRGNNEQFF.